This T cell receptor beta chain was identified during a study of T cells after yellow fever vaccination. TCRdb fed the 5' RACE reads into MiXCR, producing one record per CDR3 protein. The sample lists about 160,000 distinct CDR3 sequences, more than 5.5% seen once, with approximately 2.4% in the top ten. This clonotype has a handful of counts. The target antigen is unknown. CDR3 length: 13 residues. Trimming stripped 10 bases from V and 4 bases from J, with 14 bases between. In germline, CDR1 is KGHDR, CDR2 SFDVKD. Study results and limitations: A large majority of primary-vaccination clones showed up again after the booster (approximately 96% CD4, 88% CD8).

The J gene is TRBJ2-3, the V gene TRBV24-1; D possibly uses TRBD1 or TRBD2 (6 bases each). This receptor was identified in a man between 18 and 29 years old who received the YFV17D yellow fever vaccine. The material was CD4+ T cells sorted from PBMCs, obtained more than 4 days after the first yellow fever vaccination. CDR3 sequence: CATTGRKADTQYF. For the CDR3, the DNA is TGTGCCACAACAGGGAGGAAAGCAGATACGCAGTATTTT.